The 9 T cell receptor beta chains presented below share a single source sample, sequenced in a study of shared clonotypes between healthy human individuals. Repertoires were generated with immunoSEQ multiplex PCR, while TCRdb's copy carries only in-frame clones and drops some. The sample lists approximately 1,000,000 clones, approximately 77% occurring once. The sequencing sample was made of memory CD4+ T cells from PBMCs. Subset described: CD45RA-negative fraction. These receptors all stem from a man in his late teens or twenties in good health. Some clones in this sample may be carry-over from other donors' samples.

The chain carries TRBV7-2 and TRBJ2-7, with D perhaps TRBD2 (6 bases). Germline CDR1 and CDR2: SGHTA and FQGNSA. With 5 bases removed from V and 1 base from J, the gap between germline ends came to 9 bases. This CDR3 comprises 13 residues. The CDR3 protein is CASSLTSSYEQYF. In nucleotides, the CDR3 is TGTGCCAGCAGCCTGACTAGTTCCTACGAGCAGTACTTC.

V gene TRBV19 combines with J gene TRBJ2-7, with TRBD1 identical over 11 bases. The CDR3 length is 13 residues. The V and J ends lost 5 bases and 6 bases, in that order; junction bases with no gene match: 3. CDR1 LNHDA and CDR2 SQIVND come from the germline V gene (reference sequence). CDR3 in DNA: TGTGCCAGTAGTGAGGGACAGGGGGGCGAGCAGTACTTC. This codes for CASSEGQGGEQYF.

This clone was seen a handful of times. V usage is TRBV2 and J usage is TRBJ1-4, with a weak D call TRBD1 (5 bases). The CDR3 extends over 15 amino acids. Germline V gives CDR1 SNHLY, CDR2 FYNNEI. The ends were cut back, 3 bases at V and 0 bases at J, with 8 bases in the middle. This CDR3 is CASSDGTSTNEKLFF. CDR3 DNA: TGTGCCAGCAGTGACGGGACGTCAACTAATGAAAAACTGTTTTTT.

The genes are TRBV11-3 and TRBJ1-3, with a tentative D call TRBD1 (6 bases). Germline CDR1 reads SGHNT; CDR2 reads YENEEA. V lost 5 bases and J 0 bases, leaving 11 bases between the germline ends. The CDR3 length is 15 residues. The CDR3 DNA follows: TGTGCCAGCAGCGATGAACAGGGCTCTGGAAACACCATATATTTT. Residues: CASSDEQGSGNTIYF.

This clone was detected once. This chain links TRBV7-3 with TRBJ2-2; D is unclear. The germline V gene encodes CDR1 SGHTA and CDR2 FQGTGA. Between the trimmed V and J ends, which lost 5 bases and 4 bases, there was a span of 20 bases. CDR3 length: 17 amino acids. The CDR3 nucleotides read TGTGCCAGCAGCGATCGTGCTTTGGCGGCCCTCACCGGGGAGCTGTTTTTT. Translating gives CASSDRALAALTGELFF.

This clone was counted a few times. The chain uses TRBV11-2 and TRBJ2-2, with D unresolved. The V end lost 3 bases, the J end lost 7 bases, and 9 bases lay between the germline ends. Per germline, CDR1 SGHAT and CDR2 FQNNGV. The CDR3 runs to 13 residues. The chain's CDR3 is CASSFSRNGELFF. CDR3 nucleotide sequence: TGTGCCAGCAGCTTCTCACGGAACGGGGAGCTGTTTTTT.

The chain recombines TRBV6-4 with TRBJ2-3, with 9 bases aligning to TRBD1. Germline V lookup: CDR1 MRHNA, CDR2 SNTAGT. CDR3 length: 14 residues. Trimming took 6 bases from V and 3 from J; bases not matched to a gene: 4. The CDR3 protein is CASRRDRVTDTQYF. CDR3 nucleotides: TGTGCCAGCAGAAGGGACAGGGTAACAGATACGCAGTATTTT.

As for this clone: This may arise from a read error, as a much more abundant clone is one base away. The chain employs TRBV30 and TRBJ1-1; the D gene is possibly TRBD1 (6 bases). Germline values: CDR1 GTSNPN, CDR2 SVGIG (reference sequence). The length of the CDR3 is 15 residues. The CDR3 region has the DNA TGTGCCTGTAGTGAACGCTACAGGGTGAACACTGAAGCTTTCTTT. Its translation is CACSERYRVNTEAFF. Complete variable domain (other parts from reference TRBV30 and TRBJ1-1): SQTIHQWPATLVQPVGSPLSLECTVEGTSNPNLYWYRQAAGRGLQLLFYSVGIGQISSEVPQNLSASRPQDRQFILSSKKLLLSDSGFYLCACSERYRVNTEAFFGQGTRLTVV.

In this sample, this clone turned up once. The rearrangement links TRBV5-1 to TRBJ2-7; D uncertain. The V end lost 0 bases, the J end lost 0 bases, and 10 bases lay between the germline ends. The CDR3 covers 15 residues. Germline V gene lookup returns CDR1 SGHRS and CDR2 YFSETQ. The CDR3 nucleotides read TGCGCCAGCAGCTTGGAGGGTTTAAGCTCCTACGAGCAGTACTTC. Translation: CASSLEGLSSYEQYF.